There are a few counts of the clone carrying this TCR beta chain. The CDR3 length is 13 residues. Germline CDR1 and CDR2: SGHAT and FQNNGV. V lost 6 bases to trimming and J lost 6 bases, with 12 bases between them. These data are taken from a study of blood T cell repertoires in COVID-19. Overall study: Donors in the United States, Italy and Spain gave samples during acute or convalescent COVID-19. In each case, the material was cDNA or gDNA derived from T cells, B-cell-depleted T cells, or PBMCs.

Source study methods: Using reference gene primer amplification, nucleated cell counts were estimated. Clones were read by immunoSEQ multiplex PCR, and TCRdb kept only the in-frame ones, dropping some. Clone size and V and J calls were adopted from that table, with D and trimming inferred from the DNA. Of 150,000 to 200,000 clones detected, over 80% appear once; the ten largest clones hold roughly 5%. All exposed participants met a person with COVID-19 within 2 weeks before entering the study. V gene TRBV11-2 combines with J gene TRBJ2-1; no reliable D call. The specimen was PBMCs or T cells enriched from blood (not recorded which). The sequence came from a man in his 70s who had been exposed to COVID-19. The CDR3 DNA reads as TGTGCCAGCAGTTACATGGAGAGCAATGAGCAGTTCTTC. Its translation is CASSYMESNEQFF.